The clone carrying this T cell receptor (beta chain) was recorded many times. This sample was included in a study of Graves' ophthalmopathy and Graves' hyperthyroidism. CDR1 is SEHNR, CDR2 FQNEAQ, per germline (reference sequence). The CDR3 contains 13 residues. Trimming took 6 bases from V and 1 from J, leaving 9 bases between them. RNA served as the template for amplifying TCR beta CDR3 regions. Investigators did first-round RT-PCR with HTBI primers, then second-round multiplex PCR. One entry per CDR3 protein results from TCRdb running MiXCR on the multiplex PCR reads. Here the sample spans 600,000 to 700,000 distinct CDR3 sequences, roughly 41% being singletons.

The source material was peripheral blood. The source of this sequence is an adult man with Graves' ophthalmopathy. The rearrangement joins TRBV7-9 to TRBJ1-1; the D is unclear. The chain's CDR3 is CASSRLRNTEAFF. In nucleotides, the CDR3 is TGTGCCAGCAGTCGCCTCAGGAACACTGAAGCTTTCTTT.